This section outlines one TCR beta chain sequence together with its context. This entry comes from a study of blood T cell repertoires in COVID-19. Across the whole study: Sites across the United States, Italy and Spain contributed samples from acute and convalescent COVID-19.

In the original workflow: Reference gene primer amplification in the assay estimated nucleated cell counts. Clones were read by immunoSEQ multiplex PCR, and TCRdb kept only the in-frame ones, dropping some. The V and J calls and clone size were taken over from that table, and D and trimming were inferred from the DNA. The sample lists around 80,000 clones; 84% were seen once. The germline V gene encodes CDR1 SGHRS and CDR2 YFSETQ. Trimming at V came to 4 bases and at J to 0 bases, leaving 5 bases not matched to a gene. There are 16 residues in the CDR3. This TCR was recovered from a human donor in a cohort sampled during active COVID-19. Specimen: peripheral blood. The chain combines TRBV5-1 with TRBJ2-2, with 8 nucleotides matching TRBD1. The CDR3 coding sequence is TGCGCCAGCAGCCGGACAGGGACCGCGAACACCGGGGAGCTGTTTTTT. Translation: CASSRTGTANTGELFF.